Shown below are 14 T cell receptor beta chains from a single sample sequenced in a study of T cell responses to AZD1222 COVID-19 vaccine. Libraries were prepared by immunoSEQ multiplex PCR; TCRdb keeps only in-frame clonotypes and omits some of them. The repertoire has more than 95,000 clones, 90% of them found once; the top ten carry about 4.3%. Sequenced here: peripheral blood, sampled on day 0 of MenACWY control vaccination. The receptors originated from an adult in good health.

The rearrangement joins TRBV28 to TRBJ2-1; possibly TRBD2 for D (6 bases). Germline values: CDR1 MDHEN, CDR2 SYDVKM. V lost 5 bases and J lost 0, with 14 bases in between. The length of the CDR3 is 16 residues. The CDR3 reads CASSNLAFSSYNEQFF. For the CDR3, the DNA is TGTGCCAGCAGTAACCTAGCGTTTAGCTCCTACAATGAGCAGTTCTTC.

The rearrangement links TRBV5-5 to TRBJ2-7; no clear D. The germline V and J ends were trimmed by 3 bases and 1 base, with 11 bases remaining between them. From germline, CDR1 is SGHKS and CDR2 YYEKEE (reference sequence). CDR3 length: 14 amino acids. CDR3 sequence: CASSSPSVSYEQYF. The CDR3, as DNA: TGTGCCAGCAGCTCACCCAGCGTTTCCTACGAGCAGTACTTC.

The genes are TRBV7-9 and TRBJ2-7; 8 bases align to TRBD2. CDR1 and CDR2 (germline): SEHNR, FQNEAQ (reference sequence). This CDR3 region has 15 residues. V was pared by 1 base and J by 2 bases, with 4 bases of the junction left unmatched. CDR3 DNA: TGTGCCAGCAGCTTAGACAGTAGCGGGGCCTACGAGCAGTACTTC. Translated, it gives CASSLDSSGAYEQYF. The full variable domain, in which reference TRBV7-9 and TRBJ2-7 provide the parts outside the CDR3, is DTGVSQNPRHKITKRGQNVTFRCDPISEHNRLYWYRQTLGQGPEFLTYFQNEAQLEKSRLLSDRFSAERPKGSFSTLEIQRTEQGDSAMYLCASSLDSSGAYEQYFGPGTRLTVT.

V usage is TRBV7-9 and J usage is TRBJ2-7; D is undetermined. CDR1 SEHNR and CDR2 FQNEAQ come from the germline V gene (reference sequence). V lost 3 bases, J lost 2 bases, and 14 bases lay in between. The CDR3 has 15 amino acids. The CDR3 spells CASSLAVPAPYEQYF. The CDR3 DNA follows: TGTGCCAGCAGCTTGGCGGTCCCAGCCCCCTACGAGCAGTACTTC.

The V gene is TRBV11-2, the J gene TRBJ2-1; 7 bases map to TRBD1. From germline, CDR1 is SGHAT and CDR2 FQNNGV. The CDR3 totals 15 residues. Trimming removed 3 bases from V and 2 bases from J; junction bases left unmatched: 4. The chain's CDR3 is CASSFRQGTYNEQFF. As DNA, the CDR3 is TGTGCCAGCAGCTTCAGACAGGGTACCTACAATGAGCAGTTCTTC.

The chain employs TRBV18 and TRBJ1-1; D not resolved. V was shortened by 1 base and J by 1 base, with 13 bases between the two germline ends. The CDR3 is made up of 16 amino acids. The germline V gene has CDR1 KGHSH and CDR2 LQKENI. The CDR3, as DNA: TGTGCCAGCTCACCACAACCGCCAAGAGCGAACACTGAAGCTTTCTTT. Translated, it gives CASSPQPPRANTEAFF.

CDR3 sequence reads: CASSLDRVAYEQYF. CDR3 bases: TGTGCCAGCAGCTTAGACAGGGTGGCCTACGAGCAGTACTTC. The rearrangement uses TRBV5-5 and TRBJ2-7; 7 bases fit TRBD1. In germline, CDR1 is SGHKS, CDR2 YYEKEE (reference sequence). The J segment lost 2 bases and the V segment lost 2 bases, leaving 4 bases of the junction unmatched. The CDR3 consists of 14 residues. The full variable domain, completed using reference TRBV5-5 and TRBJ2-7, is DAGVTQSPTHLIKTRGQQVTLRCSPISGHKSVSWYQQVLGQGPQFIFQYYEKEERGRGNFPDRFSARQFPNYSSELNVNALLLGDSALYLCASSLDRVAYEQYFGPGTRLTVT.

The genes are TRBV4-3 and TRBJ1-2; 10 nucleotides align to TRBD1. The CDR3 totals 17 residues. V was pared by 4 bases and J by 5 bases, with 13 bases of the junction left unmatched. Germline CDR1 LGHNA, CDR2 YSLEER. The CDR3 DNA reads as TGCGCCAGCAGCCCGTTCGATGGACAGGGGGGTTCGTATGGCTACACCTTC. Protein: CASSPFDGQGGSYGYTF.

The J gene is TRBJ1-1, the V gene TRBV11-2; no reliable D call. The germline gives CDR1 SGHAT, CDR2 FQNNGV. The CDR3 contains 13 residues. Trimming pared 1 base from V and 6 bases from J, leaving 9 bases between. For the CDR3, the DNA is TGTGCCAGCAGCTTAGGACTACTGGCTGAAGCTTTCTTT. This sequence encodes CASSLGLLAEAFF.

This clone is a singleton in its sample. The genes are TRBV4-2 and TRBJ2-7; TRBD1 matches 11 bases. Unmatched junction bases numbered 12, after V lost 1 base and J lost 7 bases. The CDR3 totals 17 residues. CDR1 and CDR2 (germline): LGHNA, YNFKEQ. The CDR3 bases are TGTGCCAGCAGCCAAGTTGCAGCCGGGACAGGGGGAGTGGAGCAGTACTTC. Translated: CASSQVAAGTGGVEQYF.

The chain recombines TRBV6-5 with TRBJ2-1; D not certain. Trimming took off 4 bases at V and 0 bases at J, with 13 bases between the two ends. Per germline, CDR1 MNHEY and CDR2 SVGAGI. This CDR3 is built from 16 residues. CDR3 sequence (DNA): TGTGCCAGCAGTTCTGAGGCTGAGAGCTCCTACAATGAGCAGTTCTTC. It specifies CASSSEAESSYNEQFF.

The rearrangement links TRBV6-5 to TRBJ2-1; TRBD1 matches at 9 bases. Germline V CDR1 and CDR2: MNHEY, SVGAGI. The J segment lost 6 bases and the V segment lost 8 bases, leaving 2 bases of the junction unmatched. This CDR3 has 12 residues. The CDR3: CASRDRVNEQFF. The DNA for the CDR3 is TGTGCCAGCCGGGACAGGGTCAATGAGCAGTTCTTC.

V usage is TRBV6-5 and J usage is TRBJ1-1; D may be TRBD1 (6 bases). Germline lookup yields CDR1 MNHEY and CDR2 SVGAGI. CDR3 length: 15 residues. Trimming shortened V by 2 bases and J by 0 bases, and 10 bases separated the two germline ends. CDR3 sequence (DNA): TGTGCCAGCAGTTACGGGGGGCTTTTGAACACTGAAGCTTTCTTT. This encodes CASSYGGLLNTEAFF.

The rearrangement links TRBV11-2 to TRBJ2-1, with D unclear. V lost 2 bases and J lost 3, with 2 bases in between. Germline V gives CDR1 SGHAT, CDR2 FQNNGV. This CDR3 has 12 residues. This CDR3 is CASSLFYNEQFF. The CDR3 DNA reads TGTGCCAGCAGCTTATTCTACAATGAGCAGTTCTTC. The variable domain in full, with the rest retrieved from reference TRBV11-2 and TRBJ2-1, is EAGVAQSPRYKIIEKRQSVAFWCNPISGHATLYWYQQILGQGPKLLIQFQNNGVVDDSQLPKDRFSAERLKGVDSTLKIQPAKLEDSAVYLCASSLFYNEQFFGPGTRLTVL.